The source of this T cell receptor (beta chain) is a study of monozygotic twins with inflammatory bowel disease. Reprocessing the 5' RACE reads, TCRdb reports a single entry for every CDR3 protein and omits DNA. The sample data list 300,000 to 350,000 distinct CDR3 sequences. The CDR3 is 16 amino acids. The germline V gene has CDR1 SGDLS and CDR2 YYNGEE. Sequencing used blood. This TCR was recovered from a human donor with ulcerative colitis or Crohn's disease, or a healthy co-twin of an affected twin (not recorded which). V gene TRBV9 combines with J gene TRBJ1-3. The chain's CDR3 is CASSDYRADSGNTIYF.